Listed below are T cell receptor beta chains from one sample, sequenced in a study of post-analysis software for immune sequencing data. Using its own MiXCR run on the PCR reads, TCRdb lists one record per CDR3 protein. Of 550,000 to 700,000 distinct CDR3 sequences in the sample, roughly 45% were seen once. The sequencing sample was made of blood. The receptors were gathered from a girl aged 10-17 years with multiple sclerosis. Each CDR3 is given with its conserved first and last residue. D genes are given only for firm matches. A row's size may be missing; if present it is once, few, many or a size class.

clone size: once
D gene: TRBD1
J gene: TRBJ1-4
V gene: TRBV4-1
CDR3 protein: CASSAGQGVGNEKLFF
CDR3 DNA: TGCGCCAGCAGCGCGGGACAGGGGGTCGGCAATGAAAAACTGTTTTTT

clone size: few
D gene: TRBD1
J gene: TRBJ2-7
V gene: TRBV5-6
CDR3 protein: CASSVRDRGAEQYF
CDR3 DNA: TGTGCCAGCAGCGTGCGGGACAGGGGAGCCGAGCAGTACTTC

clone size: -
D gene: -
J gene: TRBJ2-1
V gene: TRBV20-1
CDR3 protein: CSATWSDEQFF
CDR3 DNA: TGCAGTGCAACTTGGTCGGATGAGCAGTTCTTC

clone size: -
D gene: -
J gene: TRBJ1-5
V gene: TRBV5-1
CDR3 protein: CASSLGQDQPQHF
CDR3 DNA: TGCGCCAGCAGCTTGGGGCAGGATCAGCCCCAGCATTTT

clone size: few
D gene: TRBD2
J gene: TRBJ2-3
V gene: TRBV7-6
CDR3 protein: CASSAGLAESTDTQYF
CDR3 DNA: TGTGCCAGCAGCGCTGGACTAGCGGAGAGCACAGATACGCAGTATTTT

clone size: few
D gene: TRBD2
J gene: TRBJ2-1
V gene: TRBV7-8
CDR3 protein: CASSQGLAGTLLDEQFF
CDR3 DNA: TGTGCCAGCAGCCAGGGACTAGCGGGGACTTTATTGGATGAGCAGTTCTTC

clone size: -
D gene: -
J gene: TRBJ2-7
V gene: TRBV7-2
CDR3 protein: CASSLALQAGTYEQYF
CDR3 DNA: TGTGCCAGCAGCTTAGCCCTTCAGGCCGGTACCTACGAGCAGTACTTC

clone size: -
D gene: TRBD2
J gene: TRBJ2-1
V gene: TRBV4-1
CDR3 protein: CDSGLAGGYNEQFF
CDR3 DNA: TGCGACAGCGGATTAGCGGGAGGGTACAATGAGCAGTTCTTC

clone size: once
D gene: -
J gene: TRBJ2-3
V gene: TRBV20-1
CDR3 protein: CSAREGPATDTQYF
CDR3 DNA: TGCAGTGCTAGAGAAGGGCCGGCCACGGATACGCAGTATTTT

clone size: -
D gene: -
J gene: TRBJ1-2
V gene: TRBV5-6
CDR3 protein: CASSRGGDRGYGYTF
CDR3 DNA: TGTGCCAGCAGCCGCGGGGGGGATCGAGGCTATGGCTACACCTTC

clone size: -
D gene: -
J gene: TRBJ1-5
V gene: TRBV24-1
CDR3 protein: CATSDDGHWRPQHF
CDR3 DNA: TGTGCCACCAGTGACGACGGTCATTGGCGGCCCCAGCATTTT

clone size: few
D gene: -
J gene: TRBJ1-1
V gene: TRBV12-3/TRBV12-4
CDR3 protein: CASRPGMNTEAFF
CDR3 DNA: TGTGCCAGCAGACCGGGGATGAACACTGAAGCTTTCTTT

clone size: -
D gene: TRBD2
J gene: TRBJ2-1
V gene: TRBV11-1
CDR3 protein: CASSLWTRVHNEQFF
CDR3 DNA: TGTGCCAGCAGCTTATGGACTAGGGTCCACAATGAGCAGTTCTTC

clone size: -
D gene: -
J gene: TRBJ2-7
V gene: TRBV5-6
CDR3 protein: CASNLGDEQYF
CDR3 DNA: TGTGCCAGCAACCTAGGGGACGAGCAGTACTTC

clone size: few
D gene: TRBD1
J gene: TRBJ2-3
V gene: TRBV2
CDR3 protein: CASSDPGTGSGDTQYF
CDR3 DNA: TGTGCCAGCAGTGATCCCGGGACAGGGAGTGGAGATACGCAGTATTTT

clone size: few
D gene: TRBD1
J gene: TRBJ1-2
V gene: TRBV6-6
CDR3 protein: CASSYKPGQGAHGYTF
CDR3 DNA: TGTGCCAGCAGTTACAAGCCGGGACAGGGGGCGCATGGCTACACCTTC

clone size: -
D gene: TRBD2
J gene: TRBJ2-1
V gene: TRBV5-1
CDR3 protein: CASRGSGGLSYNEQFF
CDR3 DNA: TGCGCCAGCAGGGGTAGCGGGGGCCTCTCCTACAATGAGCAGTTCTTC

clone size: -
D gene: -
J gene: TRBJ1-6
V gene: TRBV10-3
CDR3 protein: CAISPTAGGLSPLHF
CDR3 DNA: TGTGCCATCAGTCCTACTGCGGGAGGTTTATCACCCCTCCACTTT

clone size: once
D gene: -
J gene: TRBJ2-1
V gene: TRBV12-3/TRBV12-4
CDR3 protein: CASSGGLAVQETQFF
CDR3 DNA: TGTGCCAGCAGTGGGGGGCTAGCGGTCCAAGAGACCCAGTTCTTC

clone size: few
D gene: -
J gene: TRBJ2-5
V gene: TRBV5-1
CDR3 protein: CASSWGQGQETQYF
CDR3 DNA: TGCGCCAGCAGCTGGGGGCAGGGCCAAGAGACCCAGTACTTC

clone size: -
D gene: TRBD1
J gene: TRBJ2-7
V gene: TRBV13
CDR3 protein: CASSPGTGKVYEQYF
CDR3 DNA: TGTGCCAGCAGCCCAGGGACAGGGAAGGTCTACGAGCAGTACTTC

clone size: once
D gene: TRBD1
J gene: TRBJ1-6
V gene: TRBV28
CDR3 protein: CASSFLTPGQVLNSPLHF
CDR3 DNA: TGTGCCAGCAGCTTCCTTACACCGGGACAGGTCCTTAATTCACCCCTCCACTTT

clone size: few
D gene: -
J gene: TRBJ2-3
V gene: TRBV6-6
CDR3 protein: CASSRGSGTDTQYF
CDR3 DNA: TGTGCCAGCAGCCGCGGGTCCGGGACAGATACGCAGTATTTT

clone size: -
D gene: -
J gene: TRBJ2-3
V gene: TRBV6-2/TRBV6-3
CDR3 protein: CASSYSGQQIYTDTQYF
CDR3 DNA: TGTGCCAGCAGTTACTCAGGACAGCAGATATACACAGATACGCAGTATTTT

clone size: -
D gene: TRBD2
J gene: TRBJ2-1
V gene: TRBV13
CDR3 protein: CASRLAGGLYNEQFF
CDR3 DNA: TGTGCCAGCAGACTAGCGGGGGGACTATACAATGAGCAGTTCTTC

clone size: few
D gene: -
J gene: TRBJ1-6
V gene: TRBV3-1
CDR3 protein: CASSPIWGSFNSPLHF
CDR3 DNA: TGTGCCAGCAGCCCCATATGGGGCTCGTTTAATTCACCCCTCCACTTT

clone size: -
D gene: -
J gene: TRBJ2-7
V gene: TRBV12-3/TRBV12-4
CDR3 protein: CASSLGLQVDEQYF
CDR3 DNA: TGTGCCAGCAGTTTAGGACTGCAAGTGGATGAGCAGTACTTC

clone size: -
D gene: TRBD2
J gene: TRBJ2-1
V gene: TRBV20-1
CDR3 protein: CSAIGGARNEQFF
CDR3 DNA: TGCAGTGCTATCGGGGGGGCACGCAATGAGCAGTTCTTC

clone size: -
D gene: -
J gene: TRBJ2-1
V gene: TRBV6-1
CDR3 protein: CASSEAPGSRAEQFF
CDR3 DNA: TGTGCCAGCAGTGAAGCTCCCGGGAGTCGCGCTGAGCAGTTCTTC

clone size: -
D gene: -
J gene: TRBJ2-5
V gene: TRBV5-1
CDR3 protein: CASSPLKPVGQETQYF
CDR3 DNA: TGCGCCAGCAGCCCCCTAAAACCCGTGGGTCAAGAGACCCAGTACTTC

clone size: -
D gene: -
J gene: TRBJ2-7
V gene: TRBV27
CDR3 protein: CASMRGKAYEQYF
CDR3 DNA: TGTGCCAGCATGAGGGGAAAGGCCTACGAGCAGTACTTC

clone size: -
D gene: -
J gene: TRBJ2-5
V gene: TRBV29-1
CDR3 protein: CSVRDIFGTAVSMQYF
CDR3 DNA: TGCAGCGTCCGGGACATTTTCGGGACTGCCGTCTCAATGCAGTACTTC

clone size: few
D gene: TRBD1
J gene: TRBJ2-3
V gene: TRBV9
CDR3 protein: CASSVEGAAPTQYF
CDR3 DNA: TGTGCCAGCAGCGTAGAGGGGGCAGCTCCAACGCAGTATTTT

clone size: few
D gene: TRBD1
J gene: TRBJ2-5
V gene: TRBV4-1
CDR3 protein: CASSQGRGIETQYF
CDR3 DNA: TGCGCCAGCAGCCAGGGCAGGGGGATAGAGACCCAGTACTTC

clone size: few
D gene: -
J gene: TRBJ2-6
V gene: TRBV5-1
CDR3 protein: CASSFPRGTTGANVLTF
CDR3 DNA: TGCGCCAGCAGCTTTCCCCGAGGGACAACTGGGGCCAACGTCCTGACTTTC

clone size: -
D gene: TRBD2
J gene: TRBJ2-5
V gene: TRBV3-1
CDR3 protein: CASSQAAGGLAGVRQYF
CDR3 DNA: TGTGCCAGCAGCCAAGCAGCGGGGGGACTAGCGGGAGTTCGGCAGTACTTC

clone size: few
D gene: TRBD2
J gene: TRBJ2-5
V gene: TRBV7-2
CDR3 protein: CASSAVAGGAETQYF
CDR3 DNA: TGTGCCAGCAGCGCAGTAGCGGGGGGCGCGGAGACCCAGTACTTC

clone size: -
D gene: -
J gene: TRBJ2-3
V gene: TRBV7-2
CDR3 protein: CASSPGVTSTDTQYF
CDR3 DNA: TGTGCCAGCAGCCCCGGAGTAACTAGCACAGATACGCAGTATTTT

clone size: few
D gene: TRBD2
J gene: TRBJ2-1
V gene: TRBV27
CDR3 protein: CASRPGVAGGSSPGNEQFF
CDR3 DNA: TGTGCCAGCAGGCCCGGAGTAGCGGGGGGGAGTTCCCCCGGCAATGAGCAGTTCTTC

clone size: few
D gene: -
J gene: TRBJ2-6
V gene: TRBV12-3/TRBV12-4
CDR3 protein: CASKPGQPDSGANVLTF
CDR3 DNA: TGTGCCAGCAAACCGGGACAACCTGACTCTGGGGCCAACGTCCTGACTTTC

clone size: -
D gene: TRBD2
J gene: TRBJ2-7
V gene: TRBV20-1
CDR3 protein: CSAREGGLAGAPYEQYF
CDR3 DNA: TGCAGTGCTAGAGAGGGGGGACTAGCGGGAGCACCCTACGAGCAGTACTTC